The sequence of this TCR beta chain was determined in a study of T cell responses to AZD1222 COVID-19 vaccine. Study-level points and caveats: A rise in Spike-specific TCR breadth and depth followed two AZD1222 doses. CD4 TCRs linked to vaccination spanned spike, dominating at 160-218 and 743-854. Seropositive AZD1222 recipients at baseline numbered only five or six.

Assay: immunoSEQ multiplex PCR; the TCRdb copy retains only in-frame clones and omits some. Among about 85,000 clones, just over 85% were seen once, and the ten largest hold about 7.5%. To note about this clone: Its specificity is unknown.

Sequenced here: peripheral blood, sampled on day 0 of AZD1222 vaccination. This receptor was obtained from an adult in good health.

The CDR3 region has the DNA TGTGCCAGCAGTTTAGGGGACAGGGCGTACTACGAGCAGTACTTC. Protein product: CASSLGDRAYYEQYF. The V gene is TRBV28, the J gene TRBJ2-7, with 9 nucleotides matching TRBD1. Germline CDR1 reads MDHEN; CDR2 reads SYDVKM. This CDR3 contains 15 residues. The V and J ends lost 2 bases and 3 bases, in that order; junction bases with no gene match: 5. Drawing the rest from reference TRBV28 and TRBJ2-7, the complete variable domain is DVKVTQSSRYLVKRTGEKVFLECVQDMDHENMFWYRQDPGLGLRLIYFSYDVKMKEKGDIPEGYSVSREKKERFSLILESASTNQTSMYLCASSLGDRAYYEQYFGPGTRLTVT.